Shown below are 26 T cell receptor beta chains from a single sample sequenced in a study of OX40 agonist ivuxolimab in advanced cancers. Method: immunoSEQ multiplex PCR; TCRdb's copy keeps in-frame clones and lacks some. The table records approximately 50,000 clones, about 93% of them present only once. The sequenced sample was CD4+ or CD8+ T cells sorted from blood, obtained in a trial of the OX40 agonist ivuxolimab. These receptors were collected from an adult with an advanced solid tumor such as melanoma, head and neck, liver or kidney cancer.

CDR3 nucleotide sequence: TGTGCCAGCAGCTTAATGACAGGGGGACCTAATTCACCCCTCCACTTT. Protein: CASSLMTGGPNSPLHF. The chain uses TRBV11-2 and TRBJ1-6; the match to TRBD1 covers 9 bases. The germline CDR1 and CDR2 sequences are SGHAT and FQNNGV. The CDR3 runs to 16 residues. V gave up 2 bases and J gave up 6 bases; unmatched junction bases: 5.

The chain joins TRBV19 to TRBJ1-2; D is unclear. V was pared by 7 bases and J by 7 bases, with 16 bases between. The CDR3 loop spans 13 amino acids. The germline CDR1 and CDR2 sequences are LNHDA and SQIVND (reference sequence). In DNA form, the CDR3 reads TGTGCCAGTAAAACGGAAAGGCCCGGTGGCTACACCTTC. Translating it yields CASKTERPGGYTF.

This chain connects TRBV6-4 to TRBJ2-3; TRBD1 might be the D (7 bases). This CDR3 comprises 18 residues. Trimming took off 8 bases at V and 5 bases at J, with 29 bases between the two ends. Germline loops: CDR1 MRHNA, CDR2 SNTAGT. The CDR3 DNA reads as TGTGCCAGCCCGCCGCAGGGGGGCATCACCAGAAGGGTAGATACGCAGTATTTT. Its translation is CASPPQGGITRRVDTQYF.

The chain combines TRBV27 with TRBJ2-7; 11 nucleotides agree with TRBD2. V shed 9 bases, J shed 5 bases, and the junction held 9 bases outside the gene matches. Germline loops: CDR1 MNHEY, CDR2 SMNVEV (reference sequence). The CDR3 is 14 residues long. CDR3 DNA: TGTGCCAGTCGATTAGCGGGAGGGCCCAACGAGCAGTACTTC. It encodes CASRLAGGPNEQYF.

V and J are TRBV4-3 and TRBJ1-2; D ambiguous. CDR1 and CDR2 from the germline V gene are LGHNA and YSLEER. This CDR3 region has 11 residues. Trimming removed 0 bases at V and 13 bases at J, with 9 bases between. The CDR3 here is CASSQDGRTTF. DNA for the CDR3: TGCGCCAGCAGCCAAGATGGCAGGACCACCTTC.

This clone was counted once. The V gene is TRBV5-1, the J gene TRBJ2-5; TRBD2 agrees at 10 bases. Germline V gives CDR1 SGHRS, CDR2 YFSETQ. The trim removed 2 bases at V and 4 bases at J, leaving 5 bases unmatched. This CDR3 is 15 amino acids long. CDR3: CASSLAGGMSETQYF. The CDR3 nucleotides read TGCGCCAGCAGCTTAGCGGGAGGGATGTCAGAGACCCAGTACTTC.

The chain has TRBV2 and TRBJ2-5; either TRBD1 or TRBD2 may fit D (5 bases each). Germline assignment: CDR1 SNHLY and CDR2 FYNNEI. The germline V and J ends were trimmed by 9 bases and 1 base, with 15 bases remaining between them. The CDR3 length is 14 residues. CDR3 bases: TGTGCCAGTAGGTTCCGGGACGGCCAAGAGACCCAGTACTTC. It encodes CASRFRDGQETQYF.

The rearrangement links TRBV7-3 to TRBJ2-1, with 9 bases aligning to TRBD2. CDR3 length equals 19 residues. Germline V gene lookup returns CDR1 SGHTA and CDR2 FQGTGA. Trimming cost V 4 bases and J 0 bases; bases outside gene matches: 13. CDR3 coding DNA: TGTGCCAGCAGCTCCTCCGGGACTAGCCCCCATAGCTCCTACAATGAGCAGTTCTTC. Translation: CASSSSGTSPHSSYNEQFF.

CDR3 region: CASSLRWNTEAFF. CDR3 coding DNA: TGTGCCAGCAGTTTACGGTGGAACACTGAAGCTTTCTTT. The rearrangement uses TRBV27 and TRBJ1-1; no reliable D call. The CDR3 extends over 13 amino acids. In germline, CDR1 is MNHEY, CDR2 SMNVEV (reference sequence). The V and J ends lost 2 bases and 1 base respectively, with 5 bases between them.

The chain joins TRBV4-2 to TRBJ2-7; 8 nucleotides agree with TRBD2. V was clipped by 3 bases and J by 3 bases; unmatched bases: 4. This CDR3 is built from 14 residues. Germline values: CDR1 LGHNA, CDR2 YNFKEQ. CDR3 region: CASSHPGTSYEQYF. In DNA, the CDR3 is TGTGCCAGCAGCCACCCTGGGACTAGCTACGAGCAGTACTTC.

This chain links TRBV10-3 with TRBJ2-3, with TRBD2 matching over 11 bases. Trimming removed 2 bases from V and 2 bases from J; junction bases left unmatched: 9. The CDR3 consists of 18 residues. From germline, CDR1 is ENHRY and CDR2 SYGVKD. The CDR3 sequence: CAISESFTSGSFTDTQYF. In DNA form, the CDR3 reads TGTGCCATCAGTGAGAGCTTTACTAGCGGGAGTTTCACAGATACGCAGTATTTT.

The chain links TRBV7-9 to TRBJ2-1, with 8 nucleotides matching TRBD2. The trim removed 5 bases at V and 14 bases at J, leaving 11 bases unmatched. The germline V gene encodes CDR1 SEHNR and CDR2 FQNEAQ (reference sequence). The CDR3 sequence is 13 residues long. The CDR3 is CASSEAPGTREFF. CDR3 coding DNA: TGTGCCAGCAGCGAAGCTCCCGGGACTAGGGAGTTCTTC.

This CDR3 is CASWRESSYEQYF. CDR3 in DNA: TGCGCCAGCTGGCGGGAGTCATCCTACGAGCAGTACTTC. The gene calls are TRBV10-2 and TRBJ2-7; 7 bases line up with TRBD2. Germline CDR1 reads WSHSY; CDR2 reads SAAADI. This CDR3 contains 13 residues. Germline trimming cut 8 bases from V and 1 base from J; bases unmatched to any gene: 5.

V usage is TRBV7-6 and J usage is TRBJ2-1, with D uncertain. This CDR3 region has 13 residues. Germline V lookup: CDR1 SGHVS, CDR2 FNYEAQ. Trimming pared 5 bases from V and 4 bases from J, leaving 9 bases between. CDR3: CASSLDSYNEQFF. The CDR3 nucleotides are TGTGCCAGCAGCCTCGACTCGTACAATGAGCAGTTCTTC.

The CDR3 is CASSYSAAAYEQYF. Written as DNA, the CDR3 is TGTGCCAGCAGTTACTCGGCAGCAGCCTACGAGCAGTACTTC. The chain joins TRBV6-5 to TRBJ2-7, with D unclear. The CDR3 contains 14 residues. The germline V gene has CDR1 MNHEY and CDR2 SVGAGI. V lost 0 bases and J 2 bases, leaving 8 bases between the germline ends.

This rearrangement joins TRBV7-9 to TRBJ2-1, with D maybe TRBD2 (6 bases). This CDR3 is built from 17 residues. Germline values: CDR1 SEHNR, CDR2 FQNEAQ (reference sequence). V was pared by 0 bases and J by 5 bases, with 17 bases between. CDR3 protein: CASSLALGGWRDNEQFF. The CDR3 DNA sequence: TGTGCCAGCAGCTTAGCGCTTGGAGGGTGGAGGGACAATGAGCAGTTCTTC.

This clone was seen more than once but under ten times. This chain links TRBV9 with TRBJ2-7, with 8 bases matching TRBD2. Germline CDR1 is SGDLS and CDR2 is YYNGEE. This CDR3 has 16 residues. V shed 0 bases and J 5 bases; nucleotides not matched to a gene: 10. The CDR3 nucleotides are TGTGCCAGCAGCGTAGAATCGGGAGGGCCGGTCCACGAGCAGTACTTC. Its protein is CASSVESGGPVHEQYF.

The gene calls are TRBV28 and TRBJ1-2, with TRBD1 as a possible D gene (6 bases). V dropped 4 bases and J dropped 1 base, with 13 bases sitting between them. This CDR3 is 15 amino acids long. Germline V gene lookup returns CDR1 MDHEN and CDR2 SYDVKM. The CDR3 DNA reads TGTGCCAGCAGTTCAAGGGGGGGTTTTAACTATGGCTACACCTTC. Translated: CASSSRGGFNYGYTF.

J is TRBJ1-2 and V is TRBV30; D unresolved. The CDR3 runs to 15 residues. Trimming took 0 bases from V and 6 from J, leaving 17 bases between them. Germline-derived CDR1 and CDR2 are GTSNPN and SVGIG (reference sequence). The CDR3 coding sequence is TGTGCCTGGAGTGTCGGTGGTACGGGCCCGGATGGCTACACCTTC. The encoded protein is CAWSVGGTGPDGYTF.

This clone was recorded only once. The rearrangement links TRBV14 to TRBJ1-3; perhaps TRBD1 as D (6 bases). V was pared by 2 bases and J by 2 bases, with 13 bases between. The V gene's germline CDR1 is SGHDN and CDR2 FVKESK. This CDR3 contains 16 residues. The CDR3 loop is CASSQLITGPGNTIYF. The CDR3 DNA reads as TGTGCCAGCAGCCAACTAATTACAGGGCCTGGAAACACCATATATTTT.

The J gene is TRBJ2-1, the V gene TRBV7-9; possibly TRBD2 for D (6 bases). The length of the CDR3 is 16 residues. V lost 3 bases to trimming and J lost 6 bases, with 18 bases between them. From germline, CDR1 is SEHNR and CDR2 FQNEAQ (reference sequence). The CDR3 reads CASSFPWEARVNEQFF. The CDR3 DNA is TGTGCCAGCAGCTTCCCTTGGGAGGCGCGGGTCAATGAGCAGTTCTTC.

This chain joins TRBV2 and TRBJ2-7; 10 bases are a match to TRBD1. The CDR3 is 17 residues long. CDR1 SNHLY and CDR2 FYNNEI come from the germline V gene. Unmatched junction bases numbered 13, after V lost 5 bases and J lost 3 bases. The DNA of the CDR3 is TGTGCCAGCAGTCCTCGTACCGGGACAGGGGTCCGCTACGAGCAGTACTTC. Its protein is CASSPRTGTGVRYEQYF.

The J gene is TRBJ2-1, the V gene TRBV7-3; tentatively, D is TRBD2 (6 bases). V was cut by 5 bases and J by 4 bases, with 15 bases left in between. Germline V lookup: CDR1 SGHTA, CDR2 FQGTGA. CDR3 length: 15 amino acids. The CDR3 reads CASSLGGPEYNEQFF. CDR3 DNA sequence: TGTGCCAGCAGCCTAGGAGGGCCGGAGTACAATGAGCAGTTCTTC. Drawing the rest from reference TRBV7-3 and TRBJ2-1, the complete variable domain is GAGVSQTPSNKVTEKGKYVELRCDPISGHTALYWYRQSLGQGPEFLIYFQGTGAADDSGLPNDRFFAVRPEGSVSTLKIQRTERGDSAVYLCASSLGGPEYNEQFFGPGTRLTVL.

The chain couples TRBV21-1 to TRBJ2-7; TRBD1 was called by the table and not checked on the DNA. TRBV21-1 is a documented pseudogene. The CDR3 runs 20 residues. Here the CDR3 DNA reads TGTGCCAGCAGCACGACCAAGAGAGGGGCTCCAGCCCGACCAACAGGGGAGCAGTACTTC. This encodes CASSTTKRGAPARPTGEQYF.

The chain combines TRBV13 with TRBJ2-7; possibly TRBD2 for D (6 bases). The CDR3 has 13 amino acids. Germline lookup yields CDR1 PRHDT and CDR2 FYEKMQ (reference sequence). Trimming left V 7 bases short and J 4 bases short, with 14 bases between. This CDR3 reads CASTRGGHYEQYF. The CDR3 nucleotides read TGTGCCAGCACGCGTGGAGGGCATTACGAGCAGTACTTC.

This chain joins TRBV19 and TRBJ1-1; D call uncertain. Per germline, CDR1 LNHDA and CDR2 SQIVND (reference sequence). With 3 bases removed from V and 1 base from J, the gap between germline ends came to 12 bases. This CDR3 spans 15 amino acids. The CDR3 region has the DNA TGTGCCAGTAGTATGTTTATGGTGGGGAACACTGAAGCTTTCTTT. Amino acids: CASSMFMVGNTEAFF. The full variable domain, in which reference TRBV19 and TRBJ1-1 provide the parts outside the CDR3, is DGGITQSPKYLFRKEGQNVTLSCEQNLNHDAMYWYRQDPGQGLRLIYYSQIVNDFQKGDIAEGYSVSREKKESFPLTVTSAQKNPTAFYLCASSMFMVGNTEAFFGQGTRLTVV.